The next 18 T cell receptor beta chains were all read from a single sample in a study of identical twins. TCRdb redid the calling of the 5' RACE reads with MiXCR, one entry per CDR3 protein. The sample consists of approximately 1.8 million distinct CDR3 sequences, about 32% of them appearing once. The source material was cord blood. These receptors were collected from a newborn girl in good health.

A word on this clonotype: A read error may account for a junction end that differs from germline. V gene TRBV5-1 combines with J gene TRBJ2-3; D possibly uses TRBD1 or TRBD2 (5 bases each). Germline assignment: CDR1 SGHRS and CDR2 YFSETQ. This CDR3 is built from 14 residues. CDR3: CASRLGDWSDTQYF. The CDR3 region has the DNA TGCGCCAGCAGGTTGGGGGATTGGTCAGATACGCAGTATTTT.

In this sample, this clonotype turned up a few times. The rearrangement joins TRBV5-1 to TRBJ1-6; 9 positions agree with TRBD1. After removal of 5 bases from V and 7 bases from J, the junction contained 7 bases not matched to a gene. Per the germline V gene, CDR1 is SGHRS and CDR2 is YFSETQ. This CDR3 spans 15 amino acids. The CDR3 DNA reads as TGCGCCAGCAGATCACAGGGGGCGAGCAATTCACCCCTCCACTTT. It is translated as CASRSQGASNSPLHF.

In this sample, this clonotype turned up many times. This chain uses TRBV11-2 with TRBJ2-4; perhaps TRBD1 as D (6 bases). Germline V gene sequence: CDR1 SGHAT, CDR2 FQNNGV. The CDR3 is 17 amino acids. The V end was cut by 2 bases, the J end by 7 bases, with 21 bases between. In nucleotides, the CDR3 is TGTGCCAGCAGCTTACCCGCGGACAGCGCCGAGGGGAACATTCAGTACTTC. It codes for CASSLPADSAEGNIQYF.

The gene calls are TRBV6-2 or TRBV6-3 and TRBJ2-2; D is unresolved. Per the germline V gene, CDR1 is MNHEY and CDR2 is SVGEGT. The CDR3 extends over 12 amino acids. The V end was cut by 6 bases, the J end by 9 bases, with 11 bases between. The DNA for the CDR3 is TGTGCCAGCAGCTCCGCCCCCCGGGAGCTGTTTTTT. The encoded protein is CASSSAPRELFF.

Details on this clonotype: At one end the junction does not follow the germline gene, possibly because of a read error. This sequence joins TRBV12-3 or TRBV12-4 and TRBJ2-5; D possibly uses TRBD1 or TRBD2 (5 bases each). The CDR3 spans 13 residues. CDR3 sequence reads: CAGSLGASSTQYF. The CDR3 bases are TGTGCCGGCAGTTTAGGGGCTAGCTCTACTCAGTACTTC.

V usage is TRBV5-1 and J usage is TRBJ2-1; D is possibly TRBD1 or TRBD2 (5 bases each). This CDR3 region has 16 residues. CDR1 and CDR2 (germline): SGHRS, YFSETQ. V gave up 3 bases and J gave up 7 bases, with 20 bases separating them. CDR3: CASSWTGTQAGNEQFF. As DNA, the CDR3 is TGCGCCAGCAGCTGGACCGGGACCCAGGCCGGGAATGAGCAGTTCTTC.

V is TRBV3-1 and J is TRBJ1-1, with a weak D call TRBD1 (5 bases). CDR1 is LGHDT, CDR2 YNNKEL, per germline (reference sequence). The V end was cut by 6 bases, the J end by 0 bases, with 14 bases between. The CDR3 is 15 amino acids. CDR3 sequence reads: CASRGTGALNTEAFF. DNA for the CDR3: TGTGCCAGCAGGGGGACGGGAGCTCTGAACACTGAAGCTTTCTTT.

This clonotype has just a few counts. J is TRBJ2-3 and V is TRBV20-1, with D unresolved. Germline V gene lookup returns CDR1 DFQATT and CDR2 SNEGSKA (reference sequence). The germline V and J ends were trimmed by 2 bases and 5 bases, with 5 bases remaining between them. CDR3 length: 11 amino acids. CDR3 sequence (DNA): TGCAGTGCTAGAATACGAGATACGCAGTATTTT. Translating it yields CSARIRDTQYF.

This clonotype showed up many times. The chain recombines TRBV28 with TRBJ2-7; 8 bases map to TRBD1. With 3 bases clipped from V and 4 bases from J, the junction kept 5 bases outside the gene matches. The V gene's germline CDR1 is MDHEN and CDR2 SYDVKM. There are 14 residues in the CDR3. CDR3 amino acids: CASSFRTGLYEQYF. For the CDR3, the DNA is TGTGCCAGCAGTTTCCGGACAGGGTTATACGAGCAGTACTTC.

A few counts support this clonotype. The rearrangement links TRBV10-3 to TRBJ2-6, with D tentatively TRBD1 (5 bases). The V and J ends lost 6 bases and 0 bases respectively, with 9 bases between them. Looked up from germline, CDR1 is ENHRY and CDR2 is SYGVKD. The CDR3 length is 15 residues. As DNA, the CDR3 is TGTGCCATCAGAGGGGTTTCCTCTGGGGCCAACGTCCTGACTTTC. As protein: CAIRGVSSGANVLTF.

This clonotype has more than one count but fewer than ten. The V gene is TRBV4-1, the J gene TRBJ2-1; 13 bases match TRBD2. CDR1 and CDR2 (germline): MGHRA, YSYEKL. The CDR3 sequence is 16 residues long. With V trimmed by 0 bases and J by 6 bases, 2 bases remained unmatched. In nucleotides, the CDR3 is TGCGCCAGCAGCCAAGAACGGACTAGCGGGGGCAATGAGCAGTTCTTC. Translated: CASSQERTSGGNEQFF.

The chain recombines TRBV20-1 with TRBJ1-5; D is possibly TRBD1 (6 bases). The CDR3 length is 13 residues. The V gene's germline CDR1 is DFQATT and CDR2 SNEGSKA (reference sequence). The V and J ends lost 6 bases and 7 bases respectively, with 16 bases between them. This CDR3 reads CSALRGQSQPQHF. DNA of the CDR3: TGCAGTGCCCTCCGAGGACAGAGCCAGCCCCAGCATTTT.

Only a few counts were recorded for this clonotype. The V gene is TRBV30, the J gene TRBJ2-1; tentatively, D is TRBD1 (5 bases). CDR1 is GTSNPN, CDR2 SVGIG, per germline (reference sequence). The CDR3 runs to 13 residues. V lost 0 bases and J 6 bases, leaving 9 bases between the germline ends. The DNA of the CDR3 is TGTGCCTGGAGTGTAAGGGGCATCAATGAGCAGTTCTTC. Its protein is CAWSVRGINEQFF.

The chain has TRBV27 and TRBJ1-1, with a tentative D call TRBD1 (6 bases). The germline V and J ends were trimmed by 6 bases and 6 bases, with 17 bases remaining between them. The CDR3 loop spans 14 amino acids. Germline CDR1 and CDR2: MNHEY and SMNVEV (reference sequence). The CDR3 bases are TGTGCCAGCAGACGGACAGAAGGGTTCCCTGAAGCTTTCTTT. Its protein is CASRRTEGFPEAFF.

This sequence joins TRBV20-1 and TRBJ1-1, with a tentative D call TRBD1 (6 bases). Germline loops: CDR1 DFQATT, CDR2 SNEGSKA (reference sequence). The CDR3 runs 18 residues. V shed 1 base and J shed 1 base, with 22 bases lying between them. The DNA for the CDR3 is TGCAGTGCTAGAGGGTCCGGGGGGCAGGGAATGGCGAACACTGAAGCTTTCTTT. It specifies CSARGSGGQGMANTEAFF.

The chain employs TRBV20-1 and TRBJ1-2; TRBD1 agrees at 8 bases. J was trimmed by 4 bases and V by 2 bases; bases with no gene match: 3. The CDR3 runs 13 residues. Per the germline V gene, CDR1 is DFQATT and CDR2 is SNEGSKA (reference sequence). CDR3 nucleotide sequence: TGCAGTGCTAGACCGGACAGGGTCTATGGCTACACCTTC. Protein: CSARPDRVYGYTF.

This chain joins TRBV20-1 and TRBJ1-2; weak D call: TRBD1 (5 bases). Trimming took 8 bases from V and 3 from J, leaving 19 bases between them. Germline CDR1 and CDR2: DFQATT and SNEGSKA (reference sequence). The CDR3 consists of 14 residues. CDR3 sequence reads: CSLRLRGTDYGYTF. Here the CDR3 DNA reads TGCAGTCTGAGATTACGGGGGACGGACTATGGCTACACCTTC.

CDR3 region: CASRVWSSYNEQFF. For the CDR3, the DNA is TGTGCCAGCAGGGTGTGGAGCTCCTACAATGAGCAGTTCTTC. The chain employs TRBV28 and TRBJ2-1; D is uncertain. The CDR3 extends over 14 amino acids. The V end lost 6 bases, the J end lost 0 bases, and 9 bases lay between the germline ends. Germline values: CDR1 MDHEN, CDR2 SYDVKM.